The 24 T cell receptor beta chains below all came from one sample that was sequenced in a study of CD8 T cells in ankylosing spondylitis. TCRdb ran MiXCR on the 5' RACE reads and lists one entry per CDR3 protein. The table has some 140,000 distinct CDR3 sequences, about 7.3% seen once; the top ten hold around 11%. What was sequenced was blood, either unsorted or a sorted T cell fraction (not recorded which). The source of these receptors is a female donor with ankylosing spondylitis or in good health (not recorded which).

This clonotype was seen ten or more times. J is TRBJ1-1 and V is TRBV6-1; D is undetermined. CDR1 is MNHNS and CDR2 is SASEGT in the germline V gene. The length of the CDR3 is 14 residues. Between the trimmed V and J ends, which lost 6 bases and 4 bases, there was a span of 15 bases. The CDR3 coding sequence is TGTGCCAGCAGCGAAACACATGCGACCACTGAAGCTTTCTTT. It translates to CASSETHATTEAFF.

This clonotype was seen many times. V gene TRBV12-3 or TRBV12-4 combines with J gene TRBJ1-4; 11 bases fit TRBD1. After removal of 6 bases from V and 0 bases from J, the junction contained 6 bases not matched to a gene. CDR3 length: 17 amino acids. As DNA, the CDR3 is TGTGCCAGCAGCCGGGGACAGGGGGTCTCAACTAATGAAAAACTGTTTTTT. This translates into CASSRGQGVSTNEKLFF.

This clonotype was picked up many times. The rearrangement uses TRBV5-1 and TRBJ2-1; 9 bases are a match to TRBD1. CDR1 and CDR2 (germline): SGHRS, YFSETQ. The CDR3 covers 14 residues. With V trimmed by 2 bases and J by 8 bases, 5 bases remained unmatched. CDR3 residues: CASSFDRGNDEQFF. The CDR3 DNA reads as TGCGCCAGCAGCTTCGACAGGGGGAATGATGAGCAGTTCTTC.

This clonotype was seen many times. V is TRBV20-1 and J is TRBJ2-1, with TRBD2 matching over 7 bases. After removal of 0 bases from V and 5 bases from J, the junction contained 4 bases not matched to a gene. The germline gives CDR1 DFQATT, CDR2 SNEGSKA (reference sequence). The CDR3 is 14 residues long. Here the CDR3 reads CSAREPGLHNEQFF. The CDR3 DNA reads as TGCAGTGCTAGAGAACCGGGACTACACAATGAGCAGTTCTTC.

This clonotype was detected once. The gene calls are TRBV5-5 and TRBJ2-6, with D unresolved. This CDR3 is built from 15 residues. The germline V and J ends were trimmed by 1 base and 0 bases, with 5 bases remaining between them. Germline values: CDR1 SGHKS, CDR2 YYEKEE (reference sequence). The CDR3 nucleotides read TGTGCCAGCAGCTTGTTAGACTCTGGGGCCAACGTCCTGACTTTC. This codes for CASSLLDSGANVLTF.

The sample holds many counts of this clonotype. This chain connects TRBV6-1 to TRBJ2-5; D gene uncertain. Germline V CDR1 and CDR2: MNHNS, SASEGT. This CDR3 has 14 amino acids. V was clipped by 4 bases and J by 7 bases, with 16 bases between them. The DNA of the CDR3 is TGTGCCAGCAGTGTCGATGCAGGCACCTGGACCCAGTACTTC. Its translation: CASSVDAGTWTQYF.

The chain uses TRBV5-4 and TRBJ1-2; D is ambiguous. The V end was cut by 1 base, the J end by 2 bases, with 6 bases between. The CDR3 totals 13 residues. The germline V gene has CDR1 SGHNT and CDR2 YYREEE (reference sequence). CDR3 loop: CASSLFGNYGYTF. In DNA, the CDR3 is TGTGCCAGCAGCTTGTTCGGGAACTATGGCTACACCTTC.

This clonotype has more than one count but fewer than ten. V gene TRBV18 combines with J gene TRBJ2-2; 7 bases are shared with TRBD1. The CDR3 covers 16 residues. The germline CDR1 and CDR2 sequences are KGHSH and LQKENI. The V gene end was trimmed by 0 bases and the J gene end by 3 bases; junction bases not matched to a gene: 4. The CDR3 is CASSPPGQKYTGELFF. The CDR3 DNA reads TGTGCCAGCTCACCACCGGGACAGAAATACACCGGGGAGCTGTTTTTT. The whole variable domain, filled in from reference TRBV18 and TRBJ2-2, reads NAGVMQNPRHLVRRRGQEARLRCSPMKGHSHVYWYRQLPEEGLKFMVYLQKENIIDESGMPKERFSAEFPKEGPSILRIQQVVRGDSAAYFCASSPPGQKYTGELFFGEGSRLTVL.

This clonotype was seen more than once but under ten times. The chain joins TRBV20-1 to TRBJ1-2; no firm D call. Germline V gene sequence: CDR1 DFQATT, CDR2 SNEGSKA (reference sequence). V lost 3 bases, J lost 5 bases, and 16 bases lay in between. The length of the CDR3 is 14 residues. CDR3 sequence reads: CSASQGFPGYGYTF. CDR3 bases: TGCAGTGCTAGTCAAGGGTTCCCTGGATATGGCTACACCTTC.

This clonotype was counted at least ten times. The chain couples TRBV6-5 to TRBJ1-5, with D unresolved. Germline assignment: CDR1 MNHEY and CDR2 SVGAGI. CDR3 size: 13 residues. V was clipped by 0 bases and J by 6 bases, with 6 bases between them. The CDR3: CASSYSKSQPQHF. In DNA, the CDR3 is TGTGCCAGCAGTTACTCGAAGAGTCAGCCCCAGCATTTT.

There are many counts of this clonotype. The chain uses TRBV7-9 and TRBJ2-7; D not resolved. The germline V gene encodes CDR1 SEHNR and CDR2 FQNEAQ (reference sequence). The CDR3 loop spans 14 amino acids. The V end was cut by 1 base, the J end by 2 bases, with 9 bases between. The CDR3 DNA reads TGTGCCAGCAGCTTAGTCCCCGGCCCCTACGAGCAGTACTTC. This sequence encodes CASSLVPGPYEQYF. The full variable domain, in which reference TRBV7-9 and TRBJ2-7 provide the parts outside the CDR3, is DTGVSQNPRHKITKRGQNVTFRCDPISEHNRLYWYRQTLGQGPEFLTYFQNEAQLEKSRLLSDRFSAERPKGSFSTLEIQRTEQGDSAMYLCASSLVPGPYEQYFGPGTRLTVT.

This clonotype appeared many times. V and J are TRBV5-1 and TRBJ2-7, with 11 bases aligning to TRBD2. Per germline, CDR1 SGHRS and CDR2 YFSETQ. V lost 0 bases to trimming and J lost 5 bases; unmatched junction nucleotides: 10. The CDR3 totals 17 residues. As DNA, the CDR3 is TGCGCCAGCAGCTTGGTAGGTAGCGGGGGGGCTTCTGACGAGCAGTACTTC. Protein sequence: CASSLVGSGGASDEQYF.

This clonotype was counted between two and nine times. The chain has TRBV12-3 or TRBV12-4 and TRBJ1-1; D is unresolved. The CDR3 sequence is 12 residues long. Trimming pared 3 bases from V and 6 bases from J, leaving 8 bases between. CDR3 nucleotide sequence: TGTGCCAGCAGTTTGATCGGGGCTGAAGCTTTCTTT. This gives the protein CASSLIGAEAFF.

There are many counts of this clonotype. V usage is TRBV29-1 and J usage is TRBJ2-2; 10 bases match TRBD1. The V gene's germline CDR1 is SQVTM and CDR2 ANQGSEA. CDR3 length: 12 amino acids. The ends lost 7 bases at V and 6 bases at J; junction bases unmatched: 2. The CDR3 DNA follows: TGCAGCGGACAGGGGGCGGCCGGGGAGCTGTTTTTT. Encoded protein: CSGQGAAGELFF.

This clonotype was recorded many times. The rearrangement joins TRBV7-2 to TRBJ2-5; D may match TRBD1 or TRBD2 (5 bases each). This CDR3 contains 15 residues. The V gene's germline CDR1 is SGHTA and CDR2 FQGNSA. V lost 7 bases, J lost 2 bases, and 17 bases lay in between. The CDR3 region is CASNRGPRRQETQYF. The CDR3 DNA follows: TGTGCCAGCAATCGGGGCCCGAGGAGGCAAGAGACCCAGTACTTC.

This clonotype was seen at least ten times. The chain combines TRBV4-3 with TRBJ2-3; a weak D match, TRBD1 (6 bases). V lost 5 bases and J 2 bases, leaving 11 bases between the germline ends. There are 14 residues in the CDR3. The germline V gene has CDR1 LGHNA and CDR2 YSLEER. CDR3 bases: TGCGCCAGCAGCGGACAGCGACTCACAGATACGCAGTATTTT. Its translation: CASSGQRLTDTQYF.

The V gene is TRBV5-4, the J gene TRBJ1-2, with 7 nucleotides matching TRBD1. Germline CDR1 reads SGHNT; CDR2 reads YYREEE (reference sequence). J lost 1 base, V lost 4 bases, and 13 bases had no gene match. This CDR3 spans 17 amino acids. The CDR3 DNA reads TGTGCCAGCAGCAGAGGACAGGCTACCTACCTTAACTATGGCTACACCTTC. This encodes CASSRGQATYLNYGYTF.

This clonotype was observed at least ten times. The V gene is TRBV20-1, the J gene TRBJ1-2; D not resolved. Germline-derived CDR1 and CDR2 are DFQATT and SNEGSKA (reference sequence). CDR3 length equals 13 residues. Trimming shortened V by 5 bases and J by 8 bases, and 18 bases separated the two germline ends. The CDR3 protein is CSARETLRWGYTF. Written as DNA, the CDR3 is TGCAGTGCTCGGGAAACCCTTCGGTGGGGCTACACCTTC.

The chain combines TRBV7-9 with TRBJ2-1; D is uncertain. The CDR3 length is 12 residues. Trimming stripped 5 bases from V and 8 bases from J, with 10 bases between. In germline, CDR1 is SEHNR, CDR2 FQNEAQ (reference sequence). The CDR3 here is CASSRAPDEQFF. In nucleotides, the CDR3 is TGTGCCAGCAGCCGCGCCCCAGATGAGCAGTTCTTC. The full variable domain, with the rest looked up from reference TRBV7-9 and TRBJ2-1, is DTGVSQNPRHKITKRGQNVTFRCDPISEHNRLYWYRQTLGQGPEFLTYFQNEAQLEKSRLLSDRFSAERPKGSFSTLEIQRTEQGDSAMYLCASSRAPDEQFFGPGTRLTVL.

The chain links TRBV6-6 to TRBJ1-6; D unresolved. In germline, CDR1 is MNHNY, CDR2 SVGAGI (reference sequence). V gave up 0 bases and J gave up 5 bases, with 11 bases separating them. The CDR3 loop spans 16 amino acids. CDR3 sequence (DNA): TGTGCCAGCAGTTACTCGAGAACAGTTAATAATTCACCCCTCCACTTT. The encoded protein is CASSYSRTVNNSPLHF.

CDR3 in DNA: TGTGCCAGCAGCCCGACAGGGGCCCAAGAGACCCAGTACTTC. This sequence encodes CASSPTGAQETQYF. The rearrangement uses TRBV11-2 and TRBJ2-5; 8 nucleotides line up with TRBD1. The V gene end was trimmed by 5 bases and the J gene end by 1 base; junction bases not matched to a gene: 3. This CDR3 has 14 amino acids. Germline-derived CDR1 and CDR2 are SGHAT and FQNNGV.

The sample holds many counts of this clonotype. V is TRBV6-5 and J is TRBJ2-3; D is possibly TRBD1 (5 bases). Germline V gene data show CDR1 as MNHEY and CDR2 as SVGAGI. This CDR3 region has 14 residues. V was shortened by 2 bases and J by 0 bases, with 6 bases between the two germline ends. CDR3 bases: TGTGCCAGCAGTTACGGGGCCAGCACAGATACGCAGTATTTT. Its translation is CASSYGASTDTQYF.

The table lists this clonotype with many counts. This chain uses TRBV15 with TRBJ2-3; tentative D call: TRBD1 (5 bases). CDR1 is LNHNV and CDR2 is YYDKDF in the germline V gene (reference sequence). Deletions cut 2 bases from V and 4 bases from J, with 10 bases between. The length of the CDR3 is 14 residues. CDR3 residues: CATSRTRVPDTQYF. In DNA, the CDR3 is TGTGCCACCAGCAGAACCAGGGTTCCAGATACGCAGTATTTT.

V is TRBV6-5 and J is TRBJ1-6; D possibly corresponds to TRBD1 (6 bases). The CDR3 runs 14 residues. Germline V gene lookup returns CDR1 MNHEY and CDR2 SVGAGI. V dropped 4 bases and J dropped 7 bases, with 11 bases sitting between them. This CDR3 reads CASSFGQQNSPLHF. In DNA, the CDR3 is TGTGCCAGCAGTTTCGGACAGCAAAATTCACCCCTCCACTTT.